The 31 T cell receptor beta chains listed next were all sequenced from one sample in a study of shared clonotypes between healthy human individuals. TCRdb's table, derived via immunoSEQ multiplex PCR, lists solely in-frame clones and lacks some. The sample consists of 450,000 to 700,000 clones, about 95% of them appearing once. Naive CD8 isolation took CD45RO-negative cells positively selected for CCR7 and excluded terminally differentiated effector memory CD45RA+ cells. The source material was naive CD8+ T cells sorted from blood. Receptors originate from a woman aged 25 to 39 in good health.

V usage is TRBV7-6 and J usage is TRBJ1-1, with D tentatively TRBD1 (5 bases). The CDR3 loop spans 13 amino acids. V lost 0 bases and J lost 5, with 7 bases in between. CDR1 and CDR2 (germline): SGHVS, FNYEAQ. CDR3 sequence: CASSLAGATEAFF. CDR3 sequence (DNA): TGTGCCAGCAGCTTAGCAGGGGCTACTGAAGCTTTCTTT. The variable domain in full, with the rest retrieved from reference TRBV7-6 and TRBJ1-1, is GAGVSQSPRYKVTKRGQDVALRCDPISGHVSLYWYRQALGQGPEFLTYFNYEAQQDKSGLPNDRFSAERPEGSISTLTIQRTEQRDSAMYRCASSLAGATEAFFGQGTRLTVV.

This chain joins TRBV10-3 and TRBJ2-1; the match to TRBD1 covers 7 bases. Trimming took 5 bases from V and 4 from J; bases not matched to a gene: 8. This CDR3 region has 15 residues. Germline values: CDR1 ENHRY, CDR2 SYGVKD. Here the CDR3 DNA reads TGTGCCATCAGTCCACAGGGGAGAACGTACAATGAGCAGTTCTTC. It translates to CAISPQGRTYNEQFF.

The table lists this clone with a count of one. The chain is built from TRBV7-6 and TRBJ2-7, with no clear D. The CDR3 sequence is 13 residues long. The V gene's germline CDR1 is SGHVS and CDR2 FNYEAQ. V dropped 6 bases and J dropped 0 bases, with 9 bases sitting between them. CDR3 DNA: TGTGCCAGCAGTCACCCGTACTCCTACGAGCAGTACTTC. Translating gives CASSHPYSYEQYF.

The chain joins TRBV21-1 to TRBJ1-3; the listed D gene, TRBD1, was not tested against the DNA. TRBV21-1 is shown as a pseudogene. This CDR3 contains 17 residues. CDR3 amino acids: CASSKDETGYSGNTIYF. CDR3 DNA sequence: TGTGCCAGCAGCAAAGATGAGACAGGCTACTCTGGAAACACCATATATTTT.

The chain carries TRBV10-1 and TRBJ2-1, with D perhaps TRBD2 (6 bases). The V and J ends lost 1 base and 9 bases respectively, with 13 bases between them. CDR1 and CDR2 (germline): WNHNN, SYGVQD (reference sequence). The CDR3 loop spans 14 amino acids. The CDR3 region is CASSEFRMEGEQFF. Written as DNA, the CDR3 is TGCGCCAGCAGTGAGTTCCGGATGGAGGGTGAGCAGTTCTTC.

V gene TRBV28 combines with J gene TRBJ1-2; D is perhaps TRBD1 (6 bases). V shed 6 bases and J shed 6 bases, with 20 bases lying between them. The length of the CDR3 is 15 residues. CDR1 MDHEN and CDR2 SYDVKM come from the germline V gene. The CDR3 nucleotides read TGTGCCAGCAGCCAAAGATTCGGACAGCCTCATGGCTACACCTTC. Protein: CASSQRFGQPHGYTF.

V usage is TRBV4-1 and J usage is TRBJ2-5; D is perhaps TRBD2 (6 bases). Germline loops: CDR1 MGHRA, CDR2 YSYEKL. Trimming removed 0 bases from V and 6 bases from J, with 14 bases in between. The CDR3 sequence is 15 residues long. CDR3: CASSQDRGGIKTQYF. CDR3 DNA sequence: TGCGCCAGCAGCCAAGATCGAGGAGGGATTAAGACCCAGTACTTC.

The genes are TRBV5-5 and TRBJ2-7, with 10 bases that match TRBD2. V was clipped by 4 bases and J by 5 bases; unmatched bases: 9. The CDR3 loop spans 15 amino acids. In germline, CDR1 is SGHKS, CDR2 YYEKEE (reference sequence). DNA for the CDR3: TGTGCCAGCAGCCCGACAAGCGGGAGGGCCCACGAGCAGTACTTC. It encodes CASSPTSGRAHEQYF.

The chain employs TRBV13 and TRBJ1-1; TRBD1 aligns across 8 bases. CDR1 and CDR2 from the germline V gene are PRHDT and FYEKMQ (reference sequence). The J segment lost 5 bases and the V segment lost 5 bases, leaving 10 bases of the junction unmatched. There are 15 residues in the CDR3. The CDR3 DNA is TGTGCCAGCAGCCCCCTAGGACAGGGTCAAACTGAAGCTTTCTTT. This encodes CASSPLGQGQTEAFF.

V usage is TRBV5-6 and J usage is TRBJ2-2; D not certain. V was clipped by 2 bases and J by 6 bases, with 17 bases between them. Germline CDR1 SGHDT, CDR2 YYEEEE. The CDR3 is made up of 16 amino acids. DNA of the CDR3: TGTGCCAGCAGCTTCCTGGGCGAGAATCGCCCCGGGGAGCTGTTTTTT. Its translation: CASSFLGENRPGELFF.

The V call is TRBV7-9, the J call TRBJ1-4; D gene unclear. The CDR3 loop spans 15 amino acids. V was clipped by 5 bases and J by 6 bases, with 16 bases between them. Germline-derived CDR1 and CDR2 are SEHNR and FQNEAQ (reference sequence). The CDR3 sequence is CASSPDWDADEKLFF. DNA for the CDR3: TGTGCCAGCAGCCCCGACTGGGATGCGGATGAAAAACTGTTTTTT. The variable domain in full, with the rest retrieved from reference TRBV7-9 and TRBJ1-4, is DTGVSQNPRHKITKRGQNVTFRCDPISEHNRLYWYRQTLGQGPEFLTYFQNEAQLEKSRLLSDRFSAERPKGSFSTLEIQRTEQGDSAMYLCASSPDWDADEKLFFGSGTQLSVL.

The chain couples TRBV5-1 to TRBJ2-7, with TRBD2 identical over 9 bases. This CDR3 is built from 15 residues. After removal of 0 bases from V and 6 bases from J, the junction contained 7 bases not matched to a gene. CDR1 SGHRS and CDR2 YFSETQ come from the germline V gene. The CDR3 protein is CASSLGGGGAGEQYF. The CDR3 nucleotides are TGCGCCAGCAGCTTGGGCGGCGGGGGGGCGGGCGAGCAGTACTTC.

A remark on this clone: Other nucleotide sequences from this sample produce the same CDR3. The chain has TRBV19 and TRBJ1-5; D is unclear. Trimming removed 2 bases at V and 4 bases at J, with 3 bases between. Germline V gene data show CDR1 as LNHDA and CDR2 as SQIVND (reference sequence). This CDR3 has 12 residues. CDR3 in amino acids: CASSISNQPQHF. Here the CDR3 DNA reads TGTGCCAGTAGTATATCAAATCAGCCCCAGCATTTT.

In nucleotides, the CDR3 is TGTGCCACGTCACCCCTCCACTTT. Protein product: CATSPLHF. The V and J genes are TRBV6-1 and TRBJ1-6; D is unclear. From germline, CDR1 is MNHNS and CDR2 SASEGT. The CDR3 is 8 amino acids. V was clipped by 10 bases and J by 10 bases, with 2 bases between them.

The gene calls are TRBV7-9 and TRBJ1-5; weak D call: TRBD1 (5 bases). V was clipped by 5 bases and J by 0 bases, with 11 bases between them. CDR3 length equals 15 residues. Germline loops: CDR1 SEHNR, CDR2 FQNEAQ (reference sequence). As DNA, the CDR3 is TGTGCCAGCAGCCCATCAGGGTCTAGCAATCAGCCCCAGCATTTT. Encoded protein: CASSPSGSSNQPQHF.

The chain combines TRBV7-9 with TRBJ2-5, with 13 bases that match TRBD2. There are 17 residues in the CDR3. V shed 5 bases and J 2 bases; nucleotides not matched to a gene: 8. From germline, CDR1 is SEHNR and CDR2 FQNEAQ (reference sequence). This CDR3 is CASSRGTSGDLQETQYF. As DNA, the CDR3 is TGTGCCAGCAGCCGAGGGACTAGCGGGGACCTACAAGAGACCCAGTACTTC.

This chain connects TRBV27 to TRBJ1-2, with 7 nucleotides matching TRBD1. After removal of 4 bases from V and 4 bases from J, the junction contained 9 bases not matched to a gene. The CDR3 consists of 15 residues. Germline CDR1 MNHEY, CDR2 SMNVEV (reference sequence). CDR3 nucleotides: TGTGCCAGCAGTTACTCCACAGGGGTGCTCTATGGCTACACCTTC. It is translated as CASSYSTGVLYGYTF.

The CDR3 sequence is CASGRSGTEAFF. The CDR3 DNA reads as TGTGCCAGTGGGCGGTCGGGGACTGAAGCTTTCTTT. The chain links TRBV19 to TRBJ1-1; D unclear. In germline, CDR1 is LNHDA, CDR2 SQIVND (reference sequence). The CDR3 totals 12 residues. The ends were cut back, 8 bases at V and 5 bases at J, with 12 bases in the middle.

V is TRBV19 and J is TRBJ2-3; TRBD1 might be the D (5 bases). Germline V gives CDR1 LNHDA, CDR2 SQIVND (reference sequence). The CDR3 sequence is 15 residues long. Trimming took 3 bases from V and 4 from J, leaving 14 bases between them. The CDR3 nucleotides read TGTGCCAGTAGTATTTCCTACAGGATCCCAGATACGCAGTATTTT. It encodes CASSISYRIPDTQYF. The full variable domain, its missing parts supplied by reference TRBV19 and TRBJ2-3, is DGGITQSPKYLFRKEGQNVTLSCEQNLNHDAMYWYRQDPGQGLRLIYYSQIVNDFQKGDIAEGYSVSREKKESFPLTVTSAQKNPTAFYLCASSISYRIPDTQYFGPGTRLTVL.

The chain carries TRBV5-4 and TRBJ1-1; tentative D call: TRBD1 (5 bases). V was clipped by 5 bases and J by 0 bases, with 14 bases between them. The CDR3 contains 15 residues. Germline V gene sequence: CDR1 SGHNT, CDR2 YYREEE (reference sequence). For the CDR3, the DNA is TGTGCCAGCAGACAGAGTGGACACCTGAACACTGAAGCTTTCTTT. Translation gives CASRQSGHLNTEAFF.

The gene calls are TRBV5-1 and TRBJ2-2, with D perhaps matching TRBD1 or TRBD2 (5 bases each). There are 15 residues in the CDR3. V was pared by 0 bases and J by 1 base, with 7 bases between. In germline, CDR1 is SGHRS, CDR2 YFSETQ. For the CDR3, the DNA is TGCGCCAGCAGCTTGGGGGGACGGAACACCGGGGAGCTGTTTTTT. Its protein is CASSLGGRNTGELFF. The full variable domain, in which reference TRBV5-1 and TRBJ2-2 provide the parts outside the CDR3, is KAGVTQTPRYLIKTRGQQVTLSCSPISGHRSVSWYQQTPGQGLQFLFEYFSETQRNKGNFPGRFSGRQFSNSRSEMNVSTLELGDSALYLCASSLGGRNTGELFFGEGSRLTVL.

Turning to this clone: Other DNA variants within this sample encode the same CDR3. The V and J genes are TRBV27 and TRBJ2-7; TRBD2 agrees at 11 bases. The CDR3 runs to 14 residues. Looked up from germline, CDR1 is MNHEY and CDR2 is SMNVEV (reference sequence). The V and J ends lost 6 bases and 3 bases, in that order; junction bases with no gene match: 4. CDR3 loop: CASSSGTSGYEQYF. In DNA form, the CDR3 reads TGTGCCAGCAGCTCCGGGACTAGCGGCTACGAGCAGTACTTC.

The chain has TRBV29-1 and TRBJ2-5; no clear D gene. Germline CDR1 is SQVTM and CDR2 is ANQGSEA. The V end was cut by 4 bases, the J end by 0 bases, with 12 bases between. This CDR3 has 14 residues. The DNA for the CDR3 is TGCAGCGTTGCCCCGACGGACCACCAAGAGACCCAGTACTTC. Protein product: CSVAPTDHQETQYF.

Written as DNA, the CDR3 is TGTGCCAGCAGCTTCTCGCTAGCGGGAGGACTCGAGCAGTACTTC. Its translation is CASSFSLAGGLEQYF. The chain employs TRBV13 and TRBJ2-7, with TRBD2 identical over 11 bases. V lost 3 bases and J lost 6; bases outside the gene matches: 7. This CDR3 is 15 amino acids long. CDR1 and CDR2 from the germline V gene are PRHDT and FYEKMQ (reference sequence).

The rearrangement uses TRBV6-5 and TRBJ1-1; TRBD1 agrees at 9 bases. The germline V gene has CDR1 MNHEY and CDR2 SVGAGI. The V gene end was trimmed by 6 bases and the J gene end by 4 bases; junction bases not matched to a gene: 9. The CDR3 extends over 15 amino acids. The CDR3 nucleotides are TGTGCCAGCAGCAGGGACAGGGCCGCCTTCACTGAAGCTTTCTTT. Amino acid sequence: CASSRDRAAFTEAFF.

The rearrangement joins TRBV7-9 to TRBJ1-5; D is perhaps TRBD1 (6 bases). The germline gives CDR1 SEHNR, CDR2 FQNEAQ (reference sequence). The length of the CDR3 is 13 residues. V was cut by 7 bases and J by 7 bases, with 14 bases left in between. CDR3 residues: CASNRGGEQPQHF. The CDR3 bases are TGTGCCAGCAACCGAGGGGGGGAGCAGCCCCAGCATTTT.

The CDR3 DNA reads TGTGCCACCAGCAGAGATTTAACAGGGGACTACACCTTC. It codes for CATSRDLTGDYTF. The rearrangement joins TRBV15 to TRBJ1-2, with 7 bases identical to TRBD1. Trimming took 0 bases from V and 10 from J; bases not matched to a gene: 5. Germline V gene sequence: CDR1 LNHNV, CDR2 YYDKDF (reference sequence). CDR3 length: 13 amino acids.

This chain connects TRBV30 to TRBJ2-7; D gene unclear. The CDR3 sequence is 13 residues long. Trimming pared 2 bases from V and 0 bases from J, leaving 8 bases between. The V gene's germline CDR1 is GTSNPN and CDR2 SVGIG (reference sequence). The DNA of the CDR3 is TGTGCCTGGAGTTTGCATTCCTCCTACGAGCAGTACTTC. This translates into CAWSLHSSYEQYF. The whole variable domain, remainder taken from reference TRBV30 and TRBJ2-7, is SQTIHQWPATLVQPVGSPLSLECTVEGTSNPNLYWYRQAAGRGLQLLFYSVGIGQISSEVPQNLSASRPQDRQFILSSKKLLLSDSGFYLCAWSLHSSYEQYFGPGTRLTVT.

The CDR3 bases are TGTGCCAGCAGTTCCCCAACCGGGACAGACACCTACGAGCAGTACTTC. Amino acid sequence: CASSSPTGTDTYEQYF. The genes are TRBV28 and TRBJ2-7; 7 bases align to TRBD1. Per the germline V gene, CDR1 is MDHEN and CDR2 is SYDVKM. Losses at the gene ends were 4 bases for V and 2 bases for J; bases not matched to a gene: 11. The CDR3 is 16 residues long.

The chain links TRBV29-1 to TRBJ2-1, with 7 bases that match TRBD2. CDR3 length: 15 amino acids. Germline values: CDR1 SQVTM, CDR2 ANQGSEA. V dropped 2 bases and J dropped 0; count of bases not matched to a gene: 4. CDR3 nucleotides: TGCAGCGTTGAATCGGCGGGAGACTCCTACAATGAGCAGTTCTTC. This encodes CSVESAGDSYNEQFF.

The genes are TRBV18 and TRBJ2-5; 11 bases are shared with TRBD1. The CDR3 loop spans 16 amino acids. The V segment lost 6 bases and the J segment 7 bases; nucleotides outside the gene matches: 13. Per the germline V gene, CDR1 is KGHSH and CDR2 is LQKENI. CDR3 in amino acids: CASSLRTGGPPGTQYF. Written as DNA, the CDR3 is TGTGCCAGCTCGCTTAGGACAGGGGGCCCGCCGGGGACCCAGTACTTC.